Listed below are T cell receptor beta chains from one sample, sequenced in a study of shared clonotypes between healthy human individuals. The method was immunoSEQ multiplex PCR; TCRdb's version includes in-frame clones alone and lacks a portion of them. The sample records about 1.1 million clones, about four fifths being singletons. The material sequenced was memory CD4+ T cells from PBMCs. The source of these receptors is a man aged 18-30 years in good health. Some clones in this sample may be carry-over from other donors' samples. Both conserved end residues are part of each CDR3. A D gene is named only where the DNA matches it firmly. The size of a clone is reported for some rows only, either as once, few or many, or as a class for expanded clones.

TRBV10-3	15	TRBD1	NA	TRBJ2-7	TGTGCCATCAGAGACGGACAGGGGGGTACCTACGAGCAGTACTTC	CAIRDGQGGTYEQYF
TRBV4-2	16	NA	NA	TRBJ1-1	TGTGCCAGCAGCCAAGCTGGAGGGGGAAGGGGAACTGAAGCTTTCTTT	CASSQAGGGRGTEAFF
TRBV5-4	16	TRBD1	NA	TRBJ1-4	TGTGCCAGCAGCTTGAACAGGGGAAATACTAATGAAAAACTGTTTTTT	CASSLNRGNTNEKLFF
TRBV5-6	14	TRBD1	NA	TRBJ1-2	TGTGCCAGCAGCCCCGTCAGGGGGACGGGGAGCTACACCTTC	CASSPVRGTGSYTF
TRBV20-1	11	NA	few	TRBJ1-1	TGCAGTGCTAACTTCAACACTGAAGCTTTCTTT	CSANFNTEAFF
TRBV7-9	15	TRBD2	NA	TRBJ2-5	TGTGCCAGCAGCTTAATAGCTAGCGGGCAAGAGACCCAGTACTTC	CASSLIASGQETQYF
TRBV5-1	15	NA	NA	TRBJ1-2	TGCGCCAGCAGCTTAACCGGGGCTGGCAACTATGGCTACACCTTC	CASSLTGAGNYGYTF
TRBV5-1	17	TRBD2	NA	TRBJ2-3	TGCGCCAGCAGCTTGCCCCAGACTAGCGGGAGGGCCGATACGCAGTATTTT	CASSLPQTSGRADTQYF
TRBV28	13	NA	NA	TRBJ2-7	TGTGCCAGCAGAGAAGGGATCATAAACGAGCAGTACTTC	CASREGIINEQYF
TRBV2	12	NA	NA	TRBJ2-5	TGTGCCAGCGGGGGAAGGGGAAGGGACCAGTACTTC	CASGGRGRDQYF
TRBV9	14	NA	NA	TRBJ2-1	TGTGCCAGCAGCCCCACGGGGCCCTACAATGAGCAGTTCTTC	CASSPTGPYNEQFF
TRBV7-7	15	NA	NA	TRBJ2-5	TGTGCCAGCAGCTCCCGGAGGAGCGCCCAAGAGACCCAGTACTTC	CASSSRRSAQETQYF
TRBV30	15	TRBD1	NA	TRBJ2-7	TGTGCCTGGAGTCGAAGTTTAACAGGGGGTTATGAGCAGTACTTC	CAWSRSLTGGYEQYF
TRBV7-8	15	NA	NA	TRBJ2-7	TGTGCCAGCAGCTTAGTTCGGGGTATCGCCTACGAGCAGTACTTC	CASSLVRGIAYEQYF
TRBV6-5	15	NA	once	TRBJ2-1	TGTGCCAGCAACCGTGCCGGGGTACCCTACAATGAGCAGTTCTTC	CASNRAGVPYNEQFF
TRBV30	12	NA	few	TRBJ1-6	TGTGCACTAACAAAAGGAGTTATACCCCTCCACTTT	CALTKGVIPLHF
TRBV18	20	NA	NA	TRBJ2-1	TGTGCCAGCTCCCTGCGGGTGAGGGGCCCCCTAGAGCGGACCTACAATGAGCAGTTCTTC	CASSLRVRGPLERTYNEQFF
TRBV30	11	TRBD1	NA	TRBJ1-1	TGTGCCTGGGCCAACCAGGGGGCCTCTTTCTTT	CAWANQGASFF
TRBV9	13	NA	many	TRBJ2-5	TGTGCCAGCAGCGTCCAGGGTTCGGAGACCCAGTACTTC	CASSVQGSETQYF
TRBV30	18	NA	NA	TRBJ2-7	TGTGCCTGGACAACTCCAAATTTCGGGGGCAGTAAGGGAAACGAGCAGTACTTC	CAWTTPNFGGSKGNEQYF
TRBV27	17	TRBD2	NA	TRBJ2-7	TGTGCCAGCAGTTTCGGGACTAGCGGGAATTTCGTCTACGAGCAGTACTTC	CASSFGTSGNFVYEQYF
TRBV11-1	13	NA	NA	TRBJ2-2	TGTGCCAGCAGCGAAGAACTAGCCGGGGAGCTGTTTTTT	CASSEELAGELFF
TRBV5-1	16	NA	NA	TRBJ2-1	TGCGCCAGCAGCTTGTATGGAGAGAGCTCCTACAATGAGCAGTTCTTC	CASSLYGESSYNEQFF
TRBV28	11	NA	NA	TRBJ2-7	TGTGCCAGCAGTTTAGGCTCCGAGGCGGTCTTC	CASSLGSEAVF
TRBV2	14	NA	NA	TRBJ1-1	TGTGCCAGCAGCCTAGATATGGAGAACACTGAAGCTTTCTTT	CASSLDMENTEAFF
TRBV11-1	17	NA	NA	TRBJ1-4	TGTGCCAGCAGCGACGGGACGTTACTCGCAACTAATGAAAAACTGTTTTTT	CASSDGTLLATNEKLFF
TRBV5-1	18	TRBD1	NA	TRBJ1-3	TGCGCCAGCAGCTTAAGTCTTGACAGGGGAGGTTCTGGAAACACCATATATTTT	CASSLSLDRGGSGNTIYF
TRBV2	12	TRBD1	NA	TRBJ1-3	TGTGCCAGCAGGACAGGGGGAAACACCATATATTTT	CASRTGGNTIYF
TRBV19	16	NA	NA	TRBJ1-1	TGTGCCAGTAGTATAGGGGGGCCGCACATGAACACTGAAGCTTTCTTT	CASSIGGPHMNTEAFF
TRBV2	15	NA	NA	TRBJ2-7	TGTGCCAGCACCCTGGGGGGGCGGGAGACCTACGAGCAGTACTTC	CASTLGGRETYEQYF
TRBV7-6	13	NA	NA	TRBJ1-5	TGTGCCAGCAGCCCTGACAGAAATCAGCCCCAGCATTTT	CASSPDRNQPQHF
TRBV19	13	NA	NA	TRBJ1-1	TGTGCCAGTAGCCTAACCGGCCGTCAAGAAGCTTTCTTT	CASSLTGRQEAFF
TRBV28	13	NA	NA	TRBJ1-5	TGTGCCAGCAGTTCCCCCGTTGGCGGGTCCCAGCATTTT	CASSSPVGGSQHF
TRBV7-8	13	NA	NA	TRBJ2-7	TGTGCCGGCAGTAAACAGGGCTTAGACGAGCAGTACTTC	CAGSKQGLDEQYF
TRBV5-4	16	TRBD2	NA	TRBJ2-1	TGTGCCAGCAGCGCCCCCCGGGAGGGTTCCTACAATGAGCAGTTCTTC	CASSAPREGSYNEQFF
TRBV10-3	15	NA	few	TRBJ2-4	TGTGCCATCAGTGAAGGGGGAAAAGGCAAAAACATTCAGTACTTC	CAISEGGKGKNIQYF
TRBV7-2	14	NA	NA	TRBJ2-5	TGTGCCAGCAGCTACGACCGGTACCAAGAGACCCAGTACTTC	CASSYDRYQETQYF
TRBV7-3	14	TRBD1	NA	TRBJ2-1	TGTGCCAGCAGCCCAGGGGGAGCTCGCAATGAGCAGTTCTTC	CASSPGGARNEQFF
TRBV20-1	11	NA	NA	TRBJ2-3	TGCAGTGCTAGTATCGCAGATACGCAGTATTTT	CSASIADTQYF
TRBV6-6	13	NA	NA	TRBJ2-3	TGTGCCAGCAGTCCCCCCGGCACAGATACGCAGTATTTT	CASSPPGTDTQYF
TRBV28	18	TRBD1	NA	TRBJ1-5	TGTGCCAGCAGCTCCCCCCCGCCCACAGGGGTCCCCGCTCAGCCCCAGCATTTT	CASSSPPPTGVPAQPQHF
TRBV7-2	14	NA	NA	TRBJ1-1	TGTGCCAGCAGCCCACAGGGAGGGGACACTGAAGCTTTCTTT	CASSPQGGDTEAFF
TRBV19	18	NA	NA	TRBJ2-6	TGTGCCAGTAGTAAAAGTGGTGGGGGGTTCCAAGGGGCCAACGTCCTGACTTTC	CASSKSGGGFQGANVLTF
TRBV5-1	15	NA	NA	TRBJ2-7	TGCGCCAGCAGCTTGGCATCTGGGGTGGGGGACGAGCAGTACTTC	CASSLASGVGDEQYF
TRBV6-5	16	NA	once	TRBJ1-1	TGTGCCAGCAGTTCCCCCCCGGGGGGAGGGGGCACTGAAGCTTTCTTT	CASSSPPGGGGTEAFF
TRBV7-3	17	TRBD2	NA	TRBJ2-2	TGTGCCAGCAGCCCCCCACGTAGCGGGTCAAACACCGGGGAGCTGTTTTTT	CASSPPRSGSNTGELFF
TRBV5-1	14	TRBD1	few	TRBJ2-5	TGCGCCAGCGGGAAAGGGACAGGGCAAGAGACCCAGTACTTC	CASGKGTGQETQYF
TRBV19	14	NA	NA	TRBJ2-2	TGTGCCAGTACCCTGTCTAGATACACCGGGGAGCTGTTTTTT	CASTLSRYTGELFF